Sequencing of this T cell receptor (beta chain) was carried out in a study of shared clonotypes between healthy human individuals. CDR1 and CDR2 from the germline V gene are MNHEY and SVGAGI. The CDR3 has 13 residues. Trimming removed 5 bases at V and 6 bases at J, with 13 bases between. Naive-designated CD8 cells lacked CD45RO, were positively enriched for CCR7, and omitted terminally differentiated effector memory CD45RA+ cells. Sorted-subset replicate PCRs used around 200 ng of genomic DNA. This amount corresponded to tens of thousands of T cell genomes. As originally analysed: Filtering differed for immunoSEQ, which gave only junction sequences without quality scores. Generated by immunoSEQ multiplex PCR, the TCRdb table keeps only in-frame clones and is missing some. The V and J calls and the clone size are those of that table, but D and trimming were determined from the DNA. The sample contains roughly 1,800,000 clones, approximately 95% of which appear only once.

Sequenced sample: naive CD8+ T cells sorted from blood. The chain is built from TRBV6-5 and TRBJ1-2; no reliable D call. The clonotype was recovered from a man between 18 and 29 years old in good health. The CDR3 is CASSPLFADGYTF. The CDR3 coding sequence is TGTGCCAGCAGTCCTCTCTTCGCGGATGGCTACACCTTC.